What follows are 27 T cell receptor beta chains derived from one specimen sequenced in a study of blood T cells in healthy people across ages (dated by TCRdb to about 2015). Library generation was performed with 5' RACE. TCRdb shows the sequencer as Illumina HiSeq 2500. The second PCR ran for about 6 to 11 cycles and used a J-beta primer mix along with a sample-barcoded 5' primer. The public reads were reprocessed in TCRdb via fastp at Q25 and MiXCR, keeping in-frame beta chains. Each entry is one CDR3 protein sequence, shown with its most common DNA and genes. The sample table lists approximately 1.5 million distinct CDR3 sequences, roughly 32% of them with a count of one. Over 9% of the sample rests with the top ten. Input material: blood. These receptors came from a woman aged 25 to 39 in good health.

This clonotype was seen more than once but under ten times. V gene TRBV7-2 combines with J gene TRBJ2-1, with TRBD1 as a possible D gene (6 bases). This CDR3 has 13 amino acids. Germline V CDR1 and CDR2: SGHTA, FQGNSA. The V end lost 5 bases, the J end lost 6 bases, and 11 bases lay between the germline ends. CDR3: CASSKTGSNEQFF. Written as DNA, the CDR3 is TGTGCCAGCAGCAAAACAGGGTCCAATGAGCAGTTCTTC.

Notes on this clonotype: Its ends do not fully match the called genes, so a read error is possible. The rearrangement uses TRBV6-5 and TRBJ2-2, with D maybe TRBD1 (6 bases). Germline V lookup: CDR1 MNHEY, CDR2 SVGAGI. This CDR3 contains 13 residues. The CDR3 sequence: CASSRGKAGERFF. Written as DNA, the CDR3 is TGTGCCAGCAGTAGGGGGAAGGCCGGGGAGCGGTTTTTT.

This clonotype was observed a few times. The V call is TRBV4-2, the J call TRBJ2-3, with a tentative D call TRBD2 (7 bases). The ends were cut back, 4 bases at V and 0 bases at J, with 17 bases in the middle. The CDR3 is 17 residues long. Germline-derived CDR1 and CDR2 are LGHNA and YNFKEQ. The CDR3 coding sequence is TGTGCCAGCAGCCGGAGAGGAGCGGGGACAAGCACAGATACGCAGTATTTT. It codes for CASSRRGAGTSTDTQYF.

The CDR3 reads CASGNTQYF. CDR3 nucleotide sequence: TGTGCCAGCGGAAATACGCAGTATTTT. This chain joins TRBV7-8 and TRBJ2-3, with D uncertain. Trimming took off 8 bases at V and 7 bases at J, with 4 bases between the two ends. From germline, CDR1 is SGHVS and CDR2 FQNEAQ. CDR3 length: 9 amino acids.

This clonotype turned up a few times. The chain carries TRBV12-5 and TRBJ2-5; 7 bases map to TRBD2. CDR1 is LGHNT and CDR2 is FRNRAP in the germline V gene. CDR3 size: 15 residues. V was pared by 2 bases and J by 3 bases, with 6 bases of the junction left unmatched. The CDR3 sequence: CASGLPSGEEETQYF. The CDR3 region has the DNA TGTGCTAGTGGTTTGCCCAGCGGGGAAGAAGAGACCCAGTACTTC.

The chain employs TRBV7-2 and TRBJ2-3; 9 bases agree with TRBD2. V shed 2 bases and J 4 bases; nucleotides not matched to a gene: 7. Per the germline V gene, CDR1 is SGHTA and CDR2 is FQGNSA. CDR3 length equals 16 residues. DNA of the CDR3: TGTGCCAGCAGCTTAAGAAGGGGACTAGCCTCAGATACGCAGTATTTT. Translating it yields CASSLRRGLASDTQYF.

On this clonotype: Just one base apart from a much larger clone, this may be a read error. The rearrangement uses TRBV12-3 or TRBV12-4 and TRBJ1-2; weak D call: TRBD1 (6 bases). This CDR3 spans 15 amino acids. Trimming took 5 bases from V and 4 from J, leaving 17 bases between them. The CDR3 DNA reads as TGTGCCAGCAGTGCACAATCAACAGGGTGCTATGGCTACACCTTC. Protein product: CASSAQSTGCYGYTF.

The chain employs TRBV20-1 and TRBJ2-7, with TRBD2 as a possible D gene (5 bases). This CDR3 region has 9 residues. Germline CDR1 and CDR2: DFQATT and SNEGSKA (reference sequence). The CDR3 protein is CSLGGQQYF. DNA for the CDR3: TGCAGCCTCGGCGGGCAGCAGTACTTC.

There are a few counts of this clonotype. This chain links TRBV15 with TRBJ2-3; the D is unclear. The CDR3 totals 17 residues. Germline V gives CDR1 LNHNV, CDR2 YYDKDF (reference sequence). V lost 0 bases and J lost 0, with 13 bases in between. As DNA, the CDR3 is TGTGCCACCAGCAGAGATCTACTTTCGGTTAGCACAGATACGCAGTATTTT. Protein: CATSRDLLSVSTDTQYF.

V usage is TRBV27 and J usage is TRBJ1-2; possibly TRBD1 for D (5 bases). The CDR3 has 14 amino acids. V lost 2 bases, J lost 7 bases, and 14 bases lay in between. Looked up from germline, CDR1 is MNHEY and CDR2 is SMNVEV (reference sequence). The CDR3 nucleotides read TGTGCCAGCAGTTTAGGGGCAGGGAGCGGTGGCTACACCTTC. Protein product: CASSLGAGSGGYTF.

This clonotype was seen more than once but under ten times. The chain combines TRBV20-1 with TRBJ2-3; 9 nucleotides line up with TRBD2. The V and J ends lost 5 bases and 1 base, in that order; junction bases with no gene match: 4. From germline, CDR1 is DFQATT and CDR2 SNEGSKA (reference sequence). This CDR3 is 14 amino acids long. The CDR3 here is CSAFERGGTDTQYF. The CDR3 coding sequence is TGCAGTGCTTTCGAGCGGGGGGGCACAGATACGCAGTATTTT.

CDR3 coding DNA: TGTGCCAGTAGACTAGCGGGAGGGGGTCATACGCAGTATTTT. Translation: CASRLAGGGHTQYF. This chain connects TRBV7-8 to TRBJ2-3, with 14 bases matching TRBD2. Germline CDR1 and CDR2: SGHVS and FQNEAQ. The V and J ends lost 9 bases and 7 bases, in that order; junction bases with no gene match: 6. The CDR3 spans 14 residues.

A single count supports this clonotype. In nucleotides, the CDR3 is TGTGCCAGCAGTGAAATGGCAGGGCCCCAGCATTTT. Residues: CASSEMAGPQHF. V usage is TRBV6-1 and J usage is TRBJ1-5; unclear D gene. With 2 bases removed from V and 9 bases from J, the gap between germline ends came to 8 bases. The germline gives CDR1 MNHNS, CDR2 SASEGT. The CDR3 has 12 amino acids.

The CDR3 reads CASSLTLRMPDTQYF. The CDR3 DNA is TGTGCCAGCAGCTTAACCCTTAGGATGCCAGATACGCAGTATTTT. The chain couples TRBV7-3 to TRBJ2-3; D gene unclear. The CDR3 is 15 amino acids. Trimming left V 0 bases short and J 4 bases short, with 11 bases between. In germline, CDR1 is SGHTA, CDR2 FQGTGA. Supplemented by reference TRBV7-3 and TRBJ2-3, the full variable domain reads GAGVSQTPSNKVTEKGKYVELRCDPISGHTALYWYRQSLGQGPEFLIYFQGTGAADDSGLPNDRFFAVRPEGSVSTLKIQRTERGDSAVYLCASSLTLRMPDTQYFGPGTRLTVL.

CDR3 sequence reads: CASLGLNTEAFF. CDR3 nucleotide sequence: TGTGCCAGTCTTGGGCTGAACACTGAAGCTTTCTTT. The V call is TRBV19, the J call TRBJ1-1; the D is unclear. This CDR3 comprises 12 residues. In germline, CDR1 is LNHDA, CDR2 SQIVND (reference sequence). Trimming removed 8 bases from V and 0 bases from J, with 7 bases in between.

V and J are TRBV7-2 and TRBJ2-1; D call uncertain. The length of the CDR3 is 14 residues. V was trimmed by 5 bases and J by 4 bases, leaving 12 bases between them. CDR1 is SGHTA, CDR2 FQGNSA, per germline. CDR3 bases: TGTGCCAGCAGCCCAAGAGTCCTTTACAATGAGCAGTTCTTC. Amino acid sequence: CASSPRVLYNEQFF. Complete variable domain (other parts from reference TRBV7-2 and TRBJ2-1): GAGVSQSPSNKVTEKGKDVELRCDPISGHTALYWYRQSLGQGLEFLIYFQGNSAPDKSGLPSDRFSAERTGGSVSTLTIQRTQQEDSAVYLCASSPRVLYNEQFFGPGTRLTVL.

The V and J genes are TRBV3-1 and TRBJ2-6, with D uncertain. Trimming left V 3 bases short and J 0 bases short, with 6 bases between. The germline CDR1 and CDR2 sequences are LGHDT and YNNKEL (reference sequence). The CDR3 has 15 amino acids. CDR3 nucleotide sequence: TGTGCCAGCAGCCAGACACCCTCTGGGGCCAACGTCCTGACTTTC. It specifies CASSQTPSGANVLTF.

The V and J genes are TRBV7-8 and TRBJ2-3, with 9 nucleotides matching TRBD1. Germline CDR1 reads SGHVS; CDR2 reads FQNEAQ. This CDR3 contains 14 residues. J was trimmed by 5 bases and V by 1 base; bases with no gene match: 1. In DNA, the CDR3 is TGTGCCAGCAGCTTAGGGACAGGGGTAGATACGCAGTATTTT. Amino acids: CASSLGTGVDTQYF.

The chain carries TRBV7-9 and TRBJ1-5; 9 bases fit TRBD1. The CDR3 length is 15 residues. The junction had 3 bases not matched to a gene; V was cut back by 1 base and J by 5 bases. Germline CDR1 is SEHNR and CDR2 is FQNEAQ (reference sequence). CDR3 coding DNA: TGTGCCAGCAGCTTAGGGGACAGGGAATATCAGCCCCAGCATTTT. As protein: CASSLGDREYQPQHF.

About this clonotype: Compared with germline, one end of the junction differs, possibly owing to a read error. The V gene is TRBV27, the J gene TRBJ2-4; D gene uncertain. With the DNA end fitting TRBJ2-7 better, the J assignment may be wrong. Looked up from germline, CDR1 is MNHEY and CDR2 is SMNVEV (reference sequence). The CDR3 spans 13 residues. The CDR3 DNA reads as TGTGGCAGCCGCGGCTTATCCACTCTCGAGCAGTACTTC. This encodes CGSRGLSTLEQYF.

This clonotype has just one count. This sequence may be a read error, since a much larger clone differs from it by one base. V is TRBV12-3 or TRBV12-4 and J is TRBJ2-5; D ambiguous. The CDR3 has 15 amino acids. V lost 6 bases and J 2 bases, leaving 16 bases between the germline ends. The CDR3 region is CASRPGPVGQETQYF. Written as DNA, the CDR3 is TGTGCCAGCAGACCCGGACCAGTGGGACAAGAGACCCAGTACTTC.

The chain combines TRBV11-2 with TRBJ2-5; unclear D gene. This CDR3 is built from 12 residues. Germline V gene lookup returns CDR1 SGHAT and CDR2 FQNNGV. V lost 1 base, J lost 5 bases, and 5 bases lay in between. The CDR3 region has the DNA TGTGCCAGCAGCTTAGTGCACGAGACCCAGTACTTC. This translates into CASSLVHETQYF. The full variable domain, its missing parts supplied by reference TRBV11-2 and TRBJ2-5, is EAGVAQSPRYKIIEKRQSVAFWCNPISGHATLYWYQQILGQGPKLLIQFQNNGVVDDSQLPKDRFSAERLKGVDSTLKIQPAKLEDSAVYLCASSLVHETQYFGPGTRLLVL.

The gene calls are TRBV28 and TRBJ2-7; TRBD1 matches 9 bases. V lost 6 bases and J lost 9; bases outside the gene matches: 15. The CDR3 sequence is 15 residues long. CDR1 and CDR2 from the germline V gene are MDHEN and SYDVKM. The CDR3 DNA sequence: TGTGCCAGCAGCCCCACGGGACAGGGAGTGTTTGGGCAGTACTTC. Protein sequence: CASSPTGQGVFGQYF.

The V gene is TRBV29-1, the J gene TRBJ2-7; 10 bases agree with TRBD1. Germline V gene sequence: CDR1 SQVTM, CDR2 ANQGSEA. Unmatched junction bases numbered 7, after V lost 1 base and J lost 7 bases. There are 14 residues in the CDR3. DNA of the CDR3: TGCAGCGTTGAAGGGGGAGACAGGGGGCTTGAGCAGTACTTC. It specifies CSVEGGDRGLEQYF.

This clonotype was seen more than once but under ten times. This chain links TRBV2 with TRBJ2-7; 12 nucleotides match TRBD2. Per the germline V gene, CDR1 is SNHLY and CDR2 is FYNNEI. V lost 6 bases to trimming and J lost 6 bases; unmatched junction nucleotides: 12. The CDR3 is 16 amino acids. The CDR3 DNA follows: TGTGCCAGCAGAGCCCGACTAGCGGGAGCTCTCCTCGAGCAGTACTTC. It is translated as CASRARLAGALLEQYF. Complete variable domain (other parts from reference TRBV2 and TRBJ2-7): EPEVTQTPSHQVTQMGQEVILRCVPISNHLYFYWYRQILGQKVEFLVSFYNNEISEKSEIFDDQFSVERPDGSNFTLKIRSTKLEDSAMYFCASRARLAGALLEQYFGPGTRLTVT.

This clonotype has only a few counts. V usage is TRBV4-1 and J usage is TRBJ2-5, with 8 bases matching TRBD2. This CDR3 is built from 16 residues. V lost 1 base to trimming and J lost 0 bases; unmatched junction nucleotides: 4. Germline-derived CDR1 and CDR2 are MGHRA and YSYEKL. The CDR3 loop reads CASSQAGGRYQETQYF. Written as DNA, the CDR3 is TGCGCCAGCAGCCAAGCGGGCGGGAGGTACCAAGAGACCCAGTACTTC.

This clonotype came up a few times. The chain is built from TRBV29-1 and TRBJ2-1; tentatively, D is TRBD2 (5 bases). The CDR3 has 13 amino acids. The V end was cut by 7 bases, the J end by 1 base, with 11 bases between. The germline V gene has CDR1 SQVTM and CDR2 ANQGSEA. CDR3 sequence (DNA): TGCAGCGCCATGGGAGTTTCCTACAATGAGCAGTTCTTC. Encoded protein: CSAMGVSYNEQFF.